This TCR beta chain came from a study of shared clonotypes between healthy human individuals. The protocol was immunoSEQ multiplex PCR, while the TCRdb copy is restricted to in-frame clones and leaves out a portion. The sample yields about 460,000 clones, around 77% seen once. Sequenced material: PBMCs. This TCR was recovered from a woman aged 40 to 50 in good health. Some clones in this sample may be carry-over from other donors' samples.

The CDR3 nucleotides read TGTGCCAGCAGCAAAAGGGGGGCTTACTACGAGCAGTACTTC. Protein product: CASSKRGAYYEQYF. V is TRBV21-1 and J is TRBJ2-7. TRBV21-1 is described as a pseudogene. The CDR3 covers 14 residues.